Listed below are T cell receptor beta chains from one sample, sequenced in a study of response to subunit inactivated influenza vaccine. TCRdb re-called the RT-PCR reads through MiXCR, storing one row per CDR3 protein. The table has approximately 530,000 distinct CDR3 sequences, 7.5% to 8.5% seen once. The sequenced sample was PBMCs from blood, obtained roughly 24 months after vaccination. These receptors all stem from a man aged 50-75 years who received an inactivated influenza vaccine. CDR3s include the opening cysteine and the closing phenylalanine or tryptophan. A D gene is named only where the DNA matches it firmly. Clone size is stated in some rows and not others, as once, few, many or a class when expanded.

NA | TRBJ2-1 | TRBV5-5 | TRBD2 | TGTGCCAGCAGCTCGGGACTAGCGGGGGATGAGACCTACAATGAGCAGTTCTTC | CASSSGLAGDETYNEQFF
NA | TRBJ2-5 | TRBV5-1 | TRBD2 | TGCGCCAGCAGCTACAGCGGGAAAGAGACCCAGTACTTC | CASSYSGKETQYF
many | TRBJ2-1 | TRBV4-3 | NA | TGCGCCAGCAGCCAAGGGACCAACAATGAGCAGTTCTTC | CASSQGTNNEQFF
NA | TRBJ2-3 | TRBV5-1 | NA | TGCGCCAGCAGCTTTAACCCTGGACAGGCGGGGGCAACGAATACGCAGTATTTT | CASSFNPGQAGATNTQYF
NA | TRBJ1-4 | TRBV14 | NA | TGTGCCAGCAGCCAAGAAGGAAAACTGTTTTTT | CASSQEGKLFF
many | TRBJ1-2 | TRBV6-6 | NA | TGTGCCAGCAGTTTCGACAGTCGGAGGGGCTACACCTTC | CASSFDSRRGYTF
many | TRBJ2-1 | TRBV29-1 | TRBD2 | TGCAGCGTTGGGGCTAGCGGGAGGGCCTTAGTGTGGAATGAGCAGTTCTTC | CSVGASGRALVWNEQFF
few | TRBJ2-1 | TRBV5-1 | TRBD2 | TGCGCCAGCAGCTTGGGCGGGACTAGCGGGAGGGGTGAGCAGTTCTTC | CASSLGGTSGRGEQFF
many | TRBJ1-2 | TRBV14 | NA | TGTGCCAGCAGCCAAGGGGCAGGGACAAACTATGGCTACACCTTC | CASSQGAGTNYGYTF
many | TRBJ2-7 | TRBV9 | TRBD1 | TGTGCCAGCAGCACCCGGGACAGGGGCCACGAGCAGTACTTC | CASSTRDRGHEQYF
once | TRBJ2-7 | TRBV10-3 | NA | TGTGCCATCAGTGAGTCTACGGCAGGGAGGCGGTACGAGCAGTACTTC | CAISESTAGRRYEQYF
few | TRBJ2-7 | TRBV20-1 | NA | TGCAGTGCTATATCCGGGCATAACTACGAGCAGTACTTC | CSAISGHNYEQYF
NA | TRBJ2-2 | TRBV19 | NA | TGTGCCAGTAGTATAGTGCAGGGCCCAACCGGGGAGCTGTTTTTT | CASSIVQGPTGELFF